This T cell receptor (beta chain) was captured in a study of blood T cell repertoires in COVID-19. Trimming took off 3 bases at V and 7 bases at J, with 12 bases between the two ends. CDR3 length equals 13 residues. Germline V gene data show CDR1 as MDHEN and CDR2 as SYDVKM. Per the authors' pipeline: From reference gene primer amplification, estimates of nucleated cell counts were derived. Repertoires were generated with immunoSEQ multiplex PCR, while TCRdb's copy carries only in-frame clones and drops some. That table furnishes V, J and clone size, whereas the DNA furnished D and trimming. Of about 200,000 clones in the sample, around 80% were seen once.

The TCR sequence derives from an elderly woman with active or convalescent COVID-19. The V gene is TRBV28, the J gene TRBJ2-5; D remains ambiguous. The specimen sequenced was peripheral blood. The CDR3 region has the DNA TGTGCCAGCAGTTTGGGCACCATGAGGACCCAGTACTTC. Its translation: CASSLGTMRTQYF.